These 11 T cell receptor beta chains share one sample of origin, sequenced in a study of OX40 agonist ivuxolimab in advanced cancers. TCRdb keeps only in-frame clones here, not all; method: immunoSEQ multiplex PCR. The table lists under 75,000 clones, around 90% of them singletons, with 0.6% to 0.7% in the top ten. Source: CD4+ or CD8+ T cells sorted from blood, taken in a trial of the OX40 agonist ivuxolimab. These receptors all stem from an adult with an advanced solid tumor such as melanoma, head and neck, liver or kidney cancer.

The V and J genes are TRBV27 and TRBJ2-1; D uncertain. This CDR3 region has 14 residues. CDR1 is MNHEY and CDR2 is SMNVEV in the germline V gene (reference sequence). Trimming took 3 bases from V and 8 from J, leaving 14 bases between them. This CDR3 is CASSFLRVRDEQFF. The DNA for the CDR3 is TGTGCCAGCAGTTTTTTAAGGGTGCGAGATGAGCAGTTCTTC.

The chain carries TRBV6-6 and TRBJ1-5; 7 bases line up with TRBD1. The trim removed 2 bases at V and 10 bases at J, leaving 2 bases unmatched. Germline CDR1 and CDR2: MNHNY and SVGAGI (reference sequence). The CDR3 covers 12 residues. CDR3 region: CASSYVGGPQHF. DNA of the CDR3: TGTGCCAGCAGTTACGTAGGGGGCCCCCAGCATTTT.

V gene TRBV19 combines with J gene TRBJ1-5, with D perhaps matching TRBD1 (6 bases). Trimming removed 5 bases at V and 6 bases at J, with 8 bases between. The CDR3 spans 12 residues. CDR1 LNHDA and CDR2 SQIVND come from the germline V gene (reference sequence). The CDR3 is CASSLRGQPQHF. CDR3 coding DNA: TGTGCCAGTAGTCTCAGGGGTCAGCCCCAGCATTTT.

V and J are TRBV7-2 and TRBJ2-1; 7 bases are a match to TRBD1. This CDR3 region has 15 residues. V shed 6 bases, J shed 4 bases, and the junction held 9 bases outside the gene matches. Germline lookup yields CDR1 SGHTA and CDR2 FQGNSA. The CDR3 region is CASSSPTGVYNEQFF. CDR3 coding DNA: TGTGCCAGCAGTTCCCCAACAGGGGTTTACAATGAGCAGTTCTTC.

The V call is TRBV29-1, the J call TRBJ2-3; 12 bases map to TRBD1. Germline V gives CDR1 SQVTM, CDR2 ANQGSEA. The ends lost 6 bases at V and 5 bases at J; junction bases unmatched: 6. The CDR3 consists of 14 residues. As DNA, the CDR3 is TGCAGCGTCGGGACAGGGGGCGCGGGAGATACGCAGTATTTT. Protein: CSVGTGGAGDTQYF.

This sequence joins TRBV28 and TRBJ2-7; weak D call: TRBD1 (5 bases). This CDR3 is built from 11 residues. V was trimmed by 10 bases and J by 7 bases, leaving 14 bases between them. CDR1 is MDHEN, CDR2 SYDVKM, per germline. CDR3 protein: CATLRGKEQYF. DNA of the CDR3: TGTGCCACTCTTAGGGGCAAAGAGCAGTACTTC. Together with reference TRBV28 and TRBJ2-7, the CDR3 gives the full variable domain: DVKVTQSSRYLVKRTGEKVFLECVQDMDHENMFWYRQDPGLGLRLIYFSYDVKMKEKGDIPEGYSVSREKKERFSLILESASTNQTSMYLCATLRGKEQYFGPGTRLTVT.

This clone was picked up a small number of times. This same CDR3 is encoded by further DNA sequences in the sample. The rearrangement joins TRBV19 to TRBJ1-1; D not resolved. The germline V gene has CDR1 LNHDA and CDR2 SQIVND (reference sequence). Trimming took off 3 bases at V and 3 bases at J, with 8 bases between the two ends. The CDR3 has 13 amino acids. DNA for the CDR3: TGTGCCAGTAGTATCGATGGGGACACTGAAGCTTTCTTT. This gives the protein CASSIDGDTEAFF.

The chain combines TRBV28 with TRBJ2-7; 9 bases agree with TRBD2. V lost 5 bases, J lost 4 bases, and 6 bases stayed unmatched. CDR1 is MDHEN and CDR2 is SYDVKM in the germline V gene. The CDR3 has 14 residues. CDR3 protein: CASSLGLASYEQYF. DNA for the CDR3: TGTGCCAGCAGTCTCGGACTAGCGTCGTACGAGCAGTACTTC. Together with reference TRBV28 and TRBJ2-7, the CDR3 gives the full variable domain: DVKVTQSSRYLVKRTGEKVFLECVQDMDHENMFWYRQDPGLGLRLIYFSYDVKMKEKGDIPEGYSVSREKKERFSLILESASTNQTSMYLCASSLGLASYEQYFGPGTRLTVT.

The rearrangement links TRBV6-5 to TRBJ1-4, with D tentatively TRBD1 (6 bases). CDR1 and CDR2 (germline): MNHEY, SVGAGI. The CDR3 runs to 15 residues. Trimming removed 3 bases at V and 4 bases at J, with 12 bases between. The CDR3 bases are TGTGCCAGCAGTTATGTGGGGGCTATTAATGAAAAACTGTTTTTT. This sequence encodes CASSYVGAINEKLFF.

V is TRBV9 and J is TRBJ2-3; 10 positions agree with TRBD2. The CDR3 has 16 amino acids. Germline V gene sequence: CDR1 SGDLS, CDR2 YYNGEE. V was clipped by 3 bases and J by 8 bases; unmatched bases: 12. CDR3 region: CASSEFLAGVAGTQYF. In DNA form, the CDR3 reads TGTGCCAGCAGCGAATTCCTAGCGGGAGTAGCGGGTACGCAGTATTTT.

This clone was detected once. The CDR3 loop is CASSFLGSEAFF. The CDR3 region has the DNA TGTGCCAGCAGTTTCTTGGGGTCTGAAGCTTTCTTT. The chain combines TRBV28 with TRBJ1-1; the D is unclear. Between the trimmed V and J ends, which lost 3 bases and 6 bases, there was a span of 8 bases. CDR3 size: 12 residues. Germline V gene sequence: CDR1 MDHEN, CDR2 SYDVKM.